Below, 25 T cell receptor beta chains from the same sample are listed, as sequenced in a study of T cells after yellow fever vaccination (dated by TCRdb to 2018 to 2020). Explained via the paper, the treatment or condition label denotes: live attenuated yellow fever vaccine strain. The method was 5' RACE. For sequencing, an Illumina HiSeq 2500 was employed. TCRdb reworked the public reads: Q25 trimming with fastp, MiXCR clone assembly, productive beta chains retained. Every entry covers one CDR3 protein and lists the most common genes and DNA from its rows. This sample lists about 300,000 distinct CDR3 sequences; around 6.8% were detected once. The ten top clones hold 18% of the sample. Sample: PBMCs, taken roughly 46 days after the first yellow fever vaccination. The receptors here all came from a young man who received the YFV17D yellow fever vaccine.

This sequence joins TRBV10-2 and TRBJ2-5; D not certain. The CDR3 length is 14 residues. Germline CDR1 and CDR2: WSHSY and SAAADI. The germline V and J ends were trimmed by 0 bases and 2 bases, with 7 bases remaining between them. The CDR3 is CASSESTSQETQYF. The CDR3, as DNA: TGCGCCAGCAGTGAGTCAACATCGCAAGAGACCCAGTACTTC.

The chain couples TRBV20-1 to TRBJ1-4; TRBD1 might be the D (5 bases). V lost 6 bases to trimming and J lost 2 bases, with 10 bases between them. The length of the CDR3 is 13 residues. Germline CDR1 DFQATT, CDR2 SNEGSKA (reference sequence). CDR3 in DNA: TGCAGTGCCCGCTGGGGGACTAATGAAAAACTGTTTTTT. Translating gives CSARWGTNEKLFF.

A few counts support this clonotype. The V and J genes are TRBV9 and TRBJ2-3; tentative D call: TRBD1 (5 bases). V gave up 4 bases and J gave up 0 bases, with 18 bases separating them. This CDR3 comprises 17 residues. Germline values: CDR1 SGDLS, CDR2 YYNGEE. The chain's CDR3 is CASSLPSQVPSTDTQYF. The CDR3 DNA sequence: TGTGCCAGCAGCCTCCCGTCACAGGTACCTAGCACAGATACGCAGTATTTT. The complete variable domain, with remaining parts taken from reference TRBV9 and TRBJ2-3, reads DSGVTQTPKHLITATGQRVTLRCSPRSGDLSVYWYQQSLDQGLQFLIQYYNGEERAKGNILERFSAQQFPDLHSELNLSSLELGDSALYFCASSLPSQVPSTDTQYFGPGTRLTVL.

This clonotype has only a few counts. J is TRBJ2-1 and V is TRBV5-1; D remains unclear. From germline, CDR1 is SGHRS and CDR2 YFSETQ. V lost 0 bases and J 4 bases, leaving 8 bases between the germline ends. The CDR3 spans 14 residues. This CDR3 is CASSLVQEYNEQFF. The CDR3 nucleotides read TGCGCCAGCAGCTTGGTCCAGGAGTACAATGAGCAGTTCTTC.

This clonotype was counted only a few times. The chain carries TRBV20-1 and TRBJ2-5; 10 bases agree with TRBD1. Per germline, CDR1 DFQATT and CDR2 SNEGSKA (reference sequence). J gave up 5 bases and V 2 bases, and 5 bases lay outside the gene matches. This CDR3 is 14 amino acids long. The CDR3 DNA reads as TGCAGTGCTAGACGACAGGGGGCAGGGGAGACCCAGTACTTC. Residues: CSARRQGAGETQYF.

The genes are TRBV5-3 and TRBJ2-7, with no clear D. TRBV5-3 is treated as an ORF (open reading frame) with a function not yet certain. The CDR3 has 15 amino acids. Trimming shortened V by 4 bases and J by 1 base, and 15 bases separated the two germline ends. The CDR3 region has the DNA TGTGCCAGAAGCCCCCGGCCCTCTAAATCCTACGAGCAGTACGTC. Its protein product is CARSPRPSKSYEQYV.

The rearrangement links TRBV29-1 to TRBJ2-3; tentatively, D is TRBD2 (6 bases). Germline V gene data show CDR1 as SQVTM and CDR2 as ANQGSEA. This CDR3 contains 12 residues. Trimming shortened V by 6 bases and J by 6 bases, and 13 bases separated the two germline ends. The CDR3 nucleotides read TGCAGCGTCTCGGCGGGGACCGATACGCAGTATTTT. Protein: CSVSAGTDTQYF.

This clonotype has a count of ten or more. The rearrangement links TRBV7-8 to TRBJ2-1; no reliable D call. The V gene lost 5 bases and the J gene lost 7 bases, with 12 bases spanning the gap. The CDR3 is 13 amino acids. Germline values: CDR1 SGHVS, CDR2 FQNEAQ. CDR3 sequence reads: CASSPAEGNEQFF. The CDR3 DNA sequence: TGTGCCAGCAGCCCGGCCGAAGGGAATGAGCAGTTCTTC.

Concerning this clonotype: Relative to the germline gene, one junction end is altered; a read error may explain this. The V gene is TRBV27, the J gene TRBJ2-5; TRBD2 matches 10 bases. Per germline, CDR1 MNHEY and CDR2 SMNVEV (reference sequence). The CDR3 spans 15 residues. In nucleotides, the CDR3 is TGTGCCAGCAGTTACAGGGGACTAGCGATAGAGACCAAGTACTTC. Residues: CASSYRGLAIETKYF.

This chain links TRBV19 with TRBJ2-3; 7 nucleotides line up with TRBD2. The CDR3 is 13 residues long. Germline V gene lookup returns CDR1 LNHDA and CDR2 SQIVND (reference sequence). V shed 5 bases and J 7 bases; nucleotides not matched to a gene: 6. The CDR3: CASSRTRSNTQYF. The DNA for the CDR3 is TGTGCCAGTAGTCGGACTAGGTCGAATACGCAGTATTTT. The variable domain in full, completed from reference TRBV19 and TRBJ2-3, reads DGGITQSPKYLFRKEGQNVTLSCEQNLNHDAMYWYRQDPGQGLRLIYYSQIVNDFQKGDIAEGYSVSREKKESFPLTVTSAQKNPTAFYLCASSRTRSNTQYFGPGTRLTVL.

This clonotype was seen a few times. The chain recombines TRBV7-2 with TRBJ1-6; TRBD1 is a possible D gene (6 bases). V lost 5 bases and J 7 bases, leaving 15 bases between the germline ends. Germline V gives CDR1 SGHTA, CDR2 FQGNSA. This CDR3 spans 15 amino acids. CDR3 DNA sequence: TGTGCCAGCAGCCCTAACCGAAGGGGGAATTCACCCCTCCACTTT. Protein product: CASSPNRRGNSPLHF.

This clonotype was counted at least ten times. V gene TRBV5-1 combines with J gene TRBJ1-2; 9 nucleotides match TRBD1. Germline trimming cut 6 bases from V and 6 bases from J; bases unmatched to any gene: 3. This CDR3 has 12 residues. Germline loops: CDR1 SGHRS, CDR2 YFSETQ. The chain's CDR3 is CASMGQGHGYTF. CDR3 bases: TGCGCCAGCATGGGACAGGGTCATGGCTACACCTTC.

V gene TRBV3-1 combines with J gene TRBJ1-6; 8 bases fit TRBD1. The length of the CDR3 is 15 residues. CDR1 and CDR2 from the germline V gene are LGHDT and YNNKEL (reference sequence). V shed 5 bases, J shed 6 bases, and the junction held 6 bases outside the gene matches. The CDR3 DNA sequence: TGTGCCAGCAGCTCCGGACAGGGTCCTAATTCACCCCTCCACTTT. Translating gives CASSSGQGPNSPLHF.

This rearrangement joins TRBV6-4 to TRBJ1-5; D perhaps matches TRBD1 (6 bases). Germline CDR1 MRHNA, CDR2 SNTAGT. This CDR3 contains 18 residues. This CDR3 reads CTFCGRLGGALVNQPQHF. CDR3 bases: TGTACCTTCTGTGGACGACTTGGGGGGGCCCTCGTCAATCAGCCCCAGCATTTT.

This clonotype was detected ten times or more. This chain uses TRBV15 with TRBJ1-1; D is possibly TRBD1 (5 bases). This CDR3 region has 13 residues. V dropped 4 bases and J dropped 6 bases, with 12 bases sitting between them. Germline CDR1 LNHNV, CDR2 YYDKDF (reference sequence). The CDR3 DNA follows: TGTGCCACCAGCAAAGACAGCGTCCCTGAAGCTTTCTTT. Its protein is CATSKDSVPEAFF.

This clonotype has just a few counts. The chain couples TRBV15 to TRBJ1-5; TRBD1 matches 8 bases. Trimming took 3 bases from V and 7 from J; bases not matched to a gene: 5. The CDR3 runs 14 residues. Per germline, CDR1 LNHNV and CDR2 YYDKDF (reference sequence). The CDR3 DNA sequence: TGTGCCACCAGCAGGACAGGGGCAGGGCAGCCCCAGCATTTT. Protein sequence: CATSRTGAGQPQHF. Filled out from reference TRBV15 and TRBJ1-5, the complete variable domain reads DAMVIQNPRYQVTQFGKPVTLSCSQTLNHNVMYWYQQKSSQAPKLLFHYYDKDFNNEADTPDNFQSRRPNTSFCFLDIRSPGLGDTAMYLCATSRTGAGQPQHFGDGTRLSIL.

The J gene is TRBJ2-3, the V gene TRBV15; D is uncertain. Matching the DNA end better, TRBJ1-5 makes the J call doubtful. Per germline, CDR1 LNHNV and CDR2 YYDKDF (reference sequence). The CDR3 length is 15 residues. CDR3 DNA: TGTGCCACCAGCAGAGATCTAGGGCGGGGTTATACGCAGCATTTT. Protein: CATSRDLGRGYTQHF.

This clonotype came up many times. The chain carries TRBV28 and TRBJ1-1, with D unresolved. CDR1 and CDR2 from the germline V gene are MDHEN and SYDVKM. V was trimmed by 8 bases and J by 8 bases, leaving 12 bases between them. This CDR3 is built from 11 residues. The CDR3 coding sequence is TGTGCCAGCGCAATAAACCGAGAAGCTTTCTTT. It codes for CASAINREAFF.

This clonotype was detected ten times or more. The chain uses TRBV7-2 and TRBJ2-5; D uncertain. The CDR3 extends over 12 amino acids. CDR1 and CDR2 from the germline V gene are SGHTA and FQGNSA. The V gene lost 1 base and the J gene lost 9 bases, with 9 bases spanning the gap. The CDR3 spells CASSLESMAQYF. The CDR3 DNA follows: TGTGCCAGCAGCTTAGAATCTATGGCCCAGTACTTC.

In this sample, this clonotype turned up many times. The V call is TRBV5-1, the J call TRBJ2-2; D ambiguous. Looked up from germline, CDR1 is SGHRS and CDR2 is YFSETQ. V lost 1 base and J lost 5, with 6 bases in between. The CDR3 is 13 residues long. CDR3 in amino acids: CASSLFRTGELFF. The DNA of the CDR3 is TGCGCCAGCAGCTTGTTTCGGACCGGGGAGCTGTTTTTT.

This clonotype was found many times. The rearrangement uses TRBV5-1 and TRBJ2-2; 7 bases are shared with TRBD1. Trimming at V came to 2 bases and at J to 7 bases, leaving 17 bases not matched to a gene. Germline V CDR1 and CDR2: SGHRS, YFSETQ. The CDR3 has 18 amino acids. CDR3: CASSFGGGWGQFSGELFF. In DNA form, the CDR3 reads TGCGCCAGCAGCTTTGGAGGTGGCTGGGGACAGTTCAGCGGGGAGCTGTTTTTT.

This clonotype has a handful of counts. The gene calls are TRBV7-2 and TRBJ1-5, with D uncertain. The CDR3 spans 14 residues. Germline CDR1 is SGHTA and CDR2 is FQGNSA. V lost 1 base, J lost 4 bases, and 8 bases lay in between. DNA for the CDR3: TGTGCCAGCAGCTTAGAAGGGAATAATCAGCCCCAGCATTTT. Its translation is CASSLEGNNQPQHF.

Ten or more counts support this clonotype. The J gene is TRBJ2-1, the V gene TRBV12-3 or TRBV12-4; 7 bases agree with TRBD1. J lost 8 bases, V lost 6 bases, and 13 bases had no gene match. The CDR3 is made up of 15 amino acids. In nucleotides, the CDR3 is TGTGCCAGCAGGATAACAGGGGATAGTAGGGATGAGCAGTTCTTC. Its translation is CASRITGDSRDEQFF.

This clonotype was seen a handful of times. The chain employs TRBV5-6 and TRBJ2-7; 7 bases agree with TRBD1. CDR3 length: 14 amino acids. Germline assignment: CDR1 SGHDT and CDR2 YYEEEE. The V gene end was trimmed by 1 base and the J gene end by 2 bases; junction bases not matched to a gene: 3. CDR3 nucleotides: TGTGCCAGCAGCTTGACAGGGGACACCTACGAGCAGTACGTC. Amino acids: CASSLTGDTYEQYV.

The V call is TRBV4-1, the J call TRBJ1-5; TRBD1 agrees at 8 bases. V lost 4 bases to trimming and J lost 6 bases; unmatched junction nucleotides: 8. There are 15 residues in the CDR3. Looked up from germline, CDR1 is MGHRA and CDR2 is YSYEKL. Written as DNA, the CDR3 is TGCGCCAGCAGCCGACTCGGACAGGGAGGTCAGCCCCAGCATTTT. Its translation is CASSRLGQGGQPQHF.